Shown below are 18 T cell receptor beta chains from a single sample sequenced in a study of shared clonotypes between healthy human individuals. Produced via immunoSEQ multiplex PCR; TCRdb's table is partial and in-frame only. The table lists about a million clones, 70% to 85% of them singletons. Sequencing used memory CD4+ T cells sorted from blood. Indicated subset: CD45RA-negative fraction. All receptors come from a man younger than 30 in good health.

This clone was counted at least ten times. This rearrangement joins TRBV30 to TRBJ1-1; D may be TRBD1 (6 bases). The V gene's germline CDR1 is GTSNPN and CDR2 SVGIG (reference sequence). This CDR3 spans 13 amino acids. V was pared by 2 bases and J by 8 bases, with 15 bases between. The chain's CDR3 is CAWSLGTLAEAFF. The CDR3 bases are TGTGCCTGGAGTCTGGGGACACTTGCCGAAGCTTTCTTT.

This sequence joins TRBV14 and TRBJ1-1; 7 bases map to TRBD1. Germline V CDR1 and CDR2: SGHDN, FVKESK. V was pared by 1 base and J by 5 bases, with 7 bases of the junction left unmatched. The CDR3 covers 15 residues. CDR3 DNA sequence: TGTGCCAGCAGCCAAGGTTCAGGGGGTTGGACTGAAGCTTTCTTT. Its protein product is CASSQGSGGWTEAFF.

The V gene is TRBV6-5, the J gene TRBJ1-2, with unresolved D. V lost 2 bases and J lost 8, with 12 bases in between. Germline CDR1 is MNHEY and CDR2 is SVGAGI. This CDR3 is built from 13 residues. CDR3 nucleotide sequence: TGTGCCAGCAGTTACCAACCGGGATGGGGCTACACCTTC. Translating it yields CASSYQPGWGYTF.

Comment on this clone: The sample carries other DNA sequences with the same CDR3. V gene TRBV19 combines with J gene TRBJ2-7; 11 bases match TRBD1. V lost 7 bases, J lost 2 bases, and 7 bases stayed unmatched. Per the germline V gene, CDR1 is LNHDA and CDR2 is SQIVND (reference sequence). This CDR3 comprises 15 residues. The CDR3 DNA follows: TGTGCCAGTACCCTATCGGGACAGGGGGCCTACGAGCAGTACTTC. This gives the protein CASTLSGQGAYEQYF. The full variable domain, rest sourced from reference TRBV19 and TRBJ2-7, is DGGITQSPKYLFRKEGQNVTLSCEQNLNHDAMYWYRQDPGQGLRLIYYSQIVNDFQKGDIAEGYSVSREKKESFPLTVTSAQKNPTAFYLCASTLSGQGAYEQYFGPGTRLTVT.

Comment on this clone: The identical CDR3 is also encoded by other nucleotide sequences in the sample. V is TRBV28 and J is TRBJ1-5, with 8 bases matching TRBD1. V lost 6 bases to trimming and J lost 2 bases; unmatched junction nucleotides: 3. Germline assignment: CDR1 MDHEN and CDR2 SYDVKM. This CDR3 spans 14 amino acids. The CDR3, as DNA: TGTGCCAGCAGACCGGGACAGGGCAATCAGCCCCAGCATTTT. It yields the protein CASRPGQGNQPQHF.

This rearrangement joins TRBV30 to TRBJ1-2; possibly TRBD1 for D (5 bases). V shed 5 bases and J shed 0 bases, with 10 bases lying between them. The CDR3 is 13 amino acids. Germline CDR1 GTSNPN, CDR2 SVGIG (reference sequence). Written as DNA, the CDR3 is TGTGCCTGGGGGGCGTCCGCTAACTATGGCTACACCTTC. Translating it yields CAWGASANYGYTF.

The chain couples TRBV6-1 to TRBJ2-7, with 10 positions matching TRBD1. V dropped 10 bases and J dropped 3; count of bases not matched to a gene: 9. The V gene's germline CDR1 is MNHNS and CDR2 SASEGT. CDR3 size: 14 residues. The CDR3 region has the DNA TGTGCCACTAATTCGCGGGACAGGGGCTACGAGCAGTACTTC. Its protein product is CATNSRDRGYEQYF.

This chain joins TRBV18 and TRBJ2-7, with D possibly being TRBD1 or TRBD2 (5 bases each). The CDR3 consists of 16 residues. In germline, CDR1 is KGHSH, CDR2 LQKENI. V was clipped by 0 bases and J by 0 bases, with 12 bases between them. The CDR3 DNA is TGTGCCAGCTCACCACCCGCCGGGACCCACTCCTACGAGCAGTACTTC. This translates into CASSPPAGTHSYEQYF.

A few counts support this clone. The chain recombines TRBV15 with TRBJ2-7, with D unresolved. V lost 0 bases to trimming and J lost 2 bases, with 11 bases between them. CDR1 is LNHNV, CDR2 YYDKDF, per germline (reference sequence). The CDR3 has 15 residues. The CDR3 bases are TGTGCCACCAGCAGAGATCTGACTGGGCCCTACGAGCAGTACTTC. This encodes CATSRDLTGPYEQYF.

This chain links TRBV5-1 with TRBJ2-1; TRBD1 matches at 9 bases. CDR3 size: 14 residues. Germline CDR1 reads SGHRS; CDR2 reads YFSETQ. V lost 4 bases, J lost 9 bases, and 8 bases stayed unmatched. CDR3 loop: CASSRGTGYGEQFF. CDR3 in DNA: TGCGCCAGCAGCCGGGGGACAGGGTATGGTGAGCAGTTCTTC.

The chain recombines TRBV2 with TRBJ2-3; 7 bases agree with TRBD1. This CDR3 is built from 16 residues. Germline CDR1 is SNHLY and CDR2 is FYNNEI. Trimming took 11 bases from V and 2 from J; bases not matched to a gene: 16. In DNA, the CDR3 is TGTGCCTCTTACCGAGGGGGCCCGGCCCTCACAGATACGCAGTATTTT. It yields the protein CASYRGGPALTDTQYF.

V usage is TRBV6-1 and J usage is TRBJ2-7, with D hard to call. This CDR3 has 15 amino acids. Germline V gives CDR1 MNHNS, CDR2 SASEGT. Between the trimmed V and J ends, which lost 7 bases and 2 bases, there was a span of 18 bases. The CDR3, as DNA: TGTGCCAGCAATAGTAACGCCAGTCCCCCCTACGAGCAGTACTTC. This encodes CASNSNASPPYEQYF.

V and J are TRBV28 and TRBJ1-2; 7 positions agree with TRBD1. In germline, CDR1 is MDHEN, CDR2 SYDVKM. V shed 6 bases and J 3 bases; nucleotides not matched to a gene: 10. This CDR3 has 15 residues. The CDR3 bases are TGTGCCAGCAGACAACCCCGACAGGGAGACTATGGCTACACCTTC. Translated, it gives CASRQPRQGDYGYTF.

V gene TRBV5-5 combines with J gene TRBJ2-1, with a weak D call TRBD1 (5 bases). Trimming shortened V by 4 bases and J by 4 bases, and 12 bases separated the two germline ends. The V gene's germline CDR1 is SGHKS and CDR2 YYEKEE (reference sequence). This CDR3 contains 14 residues. The CDR3, as DNA: TGTGCCAGCAGCCCGAGACAGCAATACAATGAGCAGTTCTTC. Translated: CASSPRQQYNEQFF.

This chain joins TRBV9 and TRBJ2-1; 8 positions match TRBD2. The ends lost 3 bases at V and 7 bases at J; junction bases unmatched: 6. The CDR3 loop spans 14 amino acids. Germline CDR1 SGDLS, CDR2 YYNGEE. The CDR3 region has the DNA TGTGCCAGCAGCGCCGGGACTAGGGGAAATGAGCAGTTCTTC. The encoded protein is CASSAGTRGNEQFF.

This clone has a count of ten or more. The CDR3 DNA reads TGTGCCACCAGCAGAGGACAGGTGACGAACGAGCAGTACTTC. Its protein is CATSRGQVTNEQYF. V is TRBV15 and J is TRBJ2-7, with D maybe TRBD1 (6 bases). The CDR3 runs 14 residues. Trimming cost V 1 base and J 5 bases, with 12 bases left between them. The germline CDR1 and CDR2 sequences are LNHNV and YYDKDF (reference sequence).

This chain connects TRBV29-1 to TRBJ2-3; 10 nucleotides line up with TRBD1. The CDR3 is 15 residues long. Trimming cost V 0 bases and J 1 base; bases outside gene matches: 1. Germline V gene lookup returns CDR1 SQVTM and CDR2 ANQGSEA. The CDR3 protein is CSVEETGGRTDTQYF. The CDR3 DNA follows: TGCAGCGTTGAAGAGACAGGGGGCCGCACAGATACGCAGTATTTT.

This rearrangement joins TRBV18 to TRBJ1-1; a weak D match, TRBD1 (6 bases). CDR1 KGHSH and CDR2 LQKENI come from the germline V gene. The CDR3 contains 12 residues. Trimming took 4 bases from V and 5 from J, leaving 8 bases between them. This CDR3 is CASSQGQTEAFF. The CDR3 coding sequence is TGTGCCAGCTCACAGGGACAAACTGAAGCTTTCTTT.